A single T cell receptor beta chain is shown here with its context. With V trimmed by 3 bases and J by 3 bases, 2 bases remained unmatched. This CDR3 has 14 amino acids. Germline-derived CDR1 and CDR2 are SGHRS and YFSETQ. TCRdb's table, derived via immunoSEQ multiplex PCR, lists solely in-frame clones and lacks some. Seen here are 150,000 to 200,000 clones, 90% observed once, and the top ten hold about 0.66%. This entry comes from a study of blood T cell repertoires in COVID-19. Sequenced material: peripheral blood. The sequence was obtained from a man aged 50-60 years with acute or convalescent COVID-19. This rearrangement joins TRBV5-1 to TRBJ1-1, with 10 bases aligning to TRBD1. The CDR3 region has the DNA TGCGCCAGCAGCTCGGGACAGGGGTACACTGAAGCTTTCTTT. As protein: CASSSGQGYTEAFF. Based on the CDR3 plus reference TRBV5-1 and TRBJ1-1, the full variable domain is KAGVTQTPRYLIKTRGQQVTLSCSPISGHRSVSWYQQTPGQGLQFLFEYFSETQRNKGNFPGRFSGRQFSNSRSEMNVSTLELGDSALYLCASSSGQGYTEAFFGQGTRLTVV.